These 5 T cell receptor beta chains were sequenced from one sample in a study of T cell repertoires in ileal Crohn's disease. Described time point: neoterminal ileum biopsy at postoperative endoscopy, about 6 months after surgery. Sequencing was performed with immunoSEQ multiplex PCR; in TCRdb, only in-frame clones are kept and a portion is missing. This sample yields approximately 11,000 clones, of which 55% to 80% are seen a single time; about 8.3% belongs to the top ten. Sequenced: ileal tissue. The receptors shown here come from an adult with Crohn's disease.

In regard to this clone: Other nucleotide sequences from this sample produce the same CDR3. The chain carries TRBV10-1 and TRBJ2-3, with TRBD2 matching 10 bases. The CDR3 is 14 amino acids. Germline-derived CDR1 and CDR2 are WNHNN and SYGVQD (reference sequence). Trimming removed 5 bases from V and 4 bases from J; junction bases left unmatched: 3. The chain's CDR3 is CASSPGLAPDTQYF. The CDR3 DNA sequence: TGCGCCAGCAGTCCGGGACTAGCGCCAGATACGCAGTATTTT.

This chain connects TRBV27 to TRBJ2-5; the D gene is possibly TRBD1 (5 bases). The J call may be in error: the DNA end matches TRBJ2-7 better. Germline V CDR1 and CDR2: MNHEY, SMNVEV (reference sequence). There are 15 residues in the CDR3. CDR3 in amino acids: CASSLGLGSSYEQYF. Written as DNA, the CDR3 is TGTGCCAGCAGTCTGGGGCTGGGCAGCTCCTACGAGCAGTACTTC.

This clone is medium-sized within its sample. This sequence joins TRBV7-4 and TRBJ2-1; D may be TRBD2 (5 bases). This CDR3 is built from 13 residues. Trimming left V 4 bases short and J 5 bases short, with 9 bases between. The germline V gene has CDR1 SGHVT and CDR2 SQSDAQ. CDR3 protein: CASSSGLNNEQFF. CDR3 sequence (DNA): TGTGCCAGCAGCTCAGGACTTAACAATGAGCAGTTCTTC.

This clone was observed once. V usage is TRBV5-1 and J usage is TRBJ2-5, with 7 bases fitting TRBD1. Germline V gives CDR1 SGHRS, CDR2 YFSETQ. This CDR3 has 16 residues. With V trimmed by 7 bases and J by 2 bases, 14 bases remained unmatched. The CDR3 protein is CASGVGTVYNQETQYF. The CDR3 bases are TGCGCCAGCGGAGTAGGGACAGTCTACAATCAAGAGACCCAGTACTTC.

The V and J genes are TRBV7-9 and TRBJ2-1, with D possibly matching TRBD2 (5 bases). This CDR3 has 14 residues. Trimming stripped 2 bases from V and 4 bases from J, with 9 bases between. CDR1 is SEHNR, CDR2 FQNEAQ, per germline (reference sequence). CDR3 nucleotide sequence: TGTGCCAGCAGCTTACAAGCGGAGTACAATGAGCAGTTCTTC. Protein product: CASSLQAEYNEQFF. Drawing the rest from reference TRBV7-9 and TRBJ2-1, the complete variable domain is DTGVSQNPRHKITKRGQNVTFRCDPISEHNRLYWYRQTLGQGPEFLTYFQNEAQLEKSRLLSDRFSAERPKGSFSTLEIQRTEQGDSAMYLCASSLQAEYNEQFFGPGTRLTVL.